This TCR beta chain comes out of a study of blood T cell repertoires in COVID-19. Only in-frame clones appear in the TCRdb table, and some are missing; sequencing was by immunoSEQ multiplex PCR. The table lists 490,000 or so clones, roughly nine tenths of them singletons. Participants' reported clinical history set cohort assignment. Cohort 3 recovered donors had two negative PCRs, clearance, or symptom resolution. This CDR3 has 14 amino acids. Germline values: CDR1 DFQATT, CDR2 SNEGSKA (reference sequence). Deletions cut 6 bases from V and 0 bases from J, with 14 bases between. The rearrangement links TRBV20-1 to TRBJ1-2; D is perhaps TRBD1 (5 bases). The sequencing input was PBMCs or T cells enriched from blood (not recorded which). The sequence was obtained from a woman aged 55-75 years who had recovered from COVID-19. CDR3 sequence (DNA): TGCAGTGCCAGTGAGTGGGGGGCTAACTATGGCTACACCTTC. It translates to CSASEWGANYGYTF.